This is a list of T cell receptor beta chains from one sample in a study of blood T cell repertoires in COVID-19. The repertoire was sequenced with immunoSEQ multiplex PCR; TCRdb's copy has only in-frame clones and lacks some. The data hold under 250,000 clones, with around 83% observed a single time. Sequences were obtained from peripheral blood. Receptor source: a man aged 45 to 65 with active or convalescent COVID-19. The conserved cysteine and the conserved F or W are not part of the CDR3 here. The order of the fields is CDR3 length, J gene, V gene, CDR3 protein.

len: 14
j_gene: TRBJ2-3
v_gene: TRBV5-4
CDR3aa: ASRPRQGSGTDTQY

len: 13
j_gene: TRBJ2-5
v_gene: TRBV9
CDR3aa: ASSVARGSQETQY

len: 15
j_gene: TRBJ2-1
v_gene: TRBV11-2
CDR3aa: ASSRLSGGVPYNEQF

len: 14
j_gene: TRBJ2-3
v_gene: TRBV6-5
CDR3aa: ASSYSLAGVTDTQY

len: 12
j_gene: TRBJ2-5
v_gene: TRBV3-1/TRBV3-2
CDR3aa: ASSQVGGSRSQY

len: 16
j_gene: TRBJ1-2
v_gene: TRBV5-1
CDR3aa: ASRSEKTGQGGYYGYT

len: 11
j_gene: TRBJ2-3
v_gene: TRBV5-1
CDR3aa: ASSRDNTDTQY

len: 11
j_gene: TRBJ2-7
v_gene: TRBV29-1
CDR3aa: SVVNRSPGEQY

len: 12
j_gene: TRBJ1-1
v_gene: TRBV7-8
CDR3aa: ASSSGPGNTEAF

len: 12
j_gene: TRBJ1-2
v_gene: TRBV12-5
CDR3aa: ASGSGGPGYGYT

len: 15
j_gene: TRBJ2-5
v_gene: TRBV5-8
CDR3aa: ASSLGRGLRFQETQY

len: 9
j_gene: TRBJ1-2
v_gene: TRBV28
CDR3aa: ASNNNYGYT

len: 14
j_gene: TRBJ2-5
v_gene: TRBV19
CDR3aa: ASRASGGPPQETQY

len: 11
j_gene: TRBJ2-7
v_gene: TRBV6-5
CDR3aa: ASDRDTTYEQY

len: 16
j_gene: TRBJ2-7
v_gene: TRBV5-1
CDR3aa: ASSYGTSGIPFPLEQY

len: 12
j_gene: TRBJ2-5
v_gene: TRBV24-1
CDR3aa: ATSDGGQGETQY

len: 17
j_gene: TRBJ2-3
v_gene: TRBV4-1
CDR3aa: ASSQDPSGGVGYTDTQY

len: 12
j_gene: TRBJ2-7
v_gene: TRBV9
CDR3aa: ASSASGTAYEQY

len: 12
j_gene: TRBJ1-6
v_gene: TRBV19
CDR3aa: ASSPDRGSAPLH

len: 13
j_gene: TRBJ1-1
v_gene: TRBV7-2
CDR3aa: ASSLNWRLATEAF

len: 12
j_gene: TRBJ1-4
v_gene: TRBV28
CDR3aa: ASSLVGGGEKLF

len: 12
j_gene: TRBJ1-2
v_gene: TRBV7-9
CDR3aa: ASGLQGANYGYT

len: 12
j_gene: TRBJ2-3
v_gene: TRBV10-1
CDR3aa: ASSESIGGDTQY

len: 13
j_gene: TRBJ1-4
v_gene: TRBV6-5
CDR3aa: ASSFDIATNEKLF

len: 13
j_gene: TRBJ2-7
v_gene: TRBV3-1/TRBV3-2
CDR3aa: ASSKRTGDGYEQY

len: 14
j_gene: TRBJ1-2
v_gene: TRBV3-1/TRBV3-2
CDR3aa: ASSPGQLASIYGYT

len: 10
j_gene: TRBJ1-1
v_gene: TRBV25-1
CDR3aa: ASSTWTGKAF

len: 13
j_gene: TRBJ2-7
v_gene: TRBV28
CDR3aa: ASSLLGQGSYEQY

len: 11
j_gene: TRBJ1-1
v_gene: TRBV7-3
CDR3aa: ASSRGADSEAF

len: 12
j_gene: TRBJ2-7
v_gene: TRBV5-6
CDR3aa: ASSWGQELHEQY

len: 12
j_gene: TRBJ1-2
v_gene: TRBV5-1
CDR3aa: ASNPDGTNYGYT

len: 12
j_gene: TRBJ1-4
v_gene: TRBV3-1/TRBV3-2
CDR3aa: ASSQAGRDEKLF

len: 17
j_gene: TRBJ2-1
v_gene: TRBV5-6
CDR3aa: ASSLYVSGGQVSYNEQF

len: 17
j_gene: TRBJ1-4
v_gene: TRBV5-4
CDR3aa: ASSFKDRGSSFVNEKLF

len: 11
j_gene: TRBJ2-7
v_gene: TRBV3-1/TRBV3-2
CDR3aa: ASSPYTAGEQY

len: 15
j_gene: TRBJ2-1
v_gene: TRBV3-1/TRBV3-2
CDR3aa: ASSYRLAGSRANEQF

len: 13
j_gene: TRBJ1-1
v_gene: TRBV4-1
CDR3aa: ASSQWDSLNTEAF

len: 11
j_gene: TRBJ1-4
v_gene: TRBV27
CDR3aa: ASSLWEREKLF

len: 12
j_gene: TRBJ2-5
v_gene: TRBV5-1
CDR3aa: ASSLGQGQETQY

len: 13
j_gene: TRBJ2-1
v_gene: TRBV5-1
CDR3aa: ASSVLAGTGSEQF

len: 12
j_gene: TRBJ1-5
v_gene: TRBV7-8
CDR3aa: ASSRDSKNQPQH

len: 12
j_gene: TRBJ2-7
v_gene: TRBV30
CDR3aa: AWSSQRLSYEQY

len: 11
j_gene: TRBJ1-2
v_gene: TRBV6-5
CDR3aa: ASSRQGWNGYT

len: 11
j_gene: TRBJ1-3
v_gene: TRBV16
CDR3aa: ASSQGTGNTIY

len: 13
j_gene: TRBJ2-5
v_gene: TRBV24-1
CDR3aa: ATSAGQGLQETQY

len: 13
j_gene: TRBJ2-7
v_gene: TRBV10-2
CDR3aa: ASNLLAGVSYEQY